This T cell receptor beta chain was obtained from a study of blood T cells in healthy people across ages. V lost 0 bases and J lost 5; bases outside the gene matches: 4. CDR3 length: 15 amino acids. Germline lookup yields CDR1 SGDLS and CDR2 YYNGEE. The second PCR ran about 6 to 11 cycles with a sample-barcoded 5' primer and J-beta primers. A template-switch adaptor with 12 random nucleotides tagged each cDNA molecule. TCRdb used MiXCR to reprocess the 5' RACE reads, holding one entry per CDR3 protein. The profile shows about 1.8 million distinct CDR3 sequences, around 48% of them singletons. All donors came from Russia, were Caucasian and healthy, and spanned ages roughly 6 to 100.

V usage is TRBV9 and J usage is TRBJ2-4, with 8 bases fitting TRBD1. This receptor was taken from a woman in her thirties or forties in good health. Sequenced sample: blood. DNA of the CDR3: TGTGCCAGCAGCGTAGGATCGGGACAGGAAAACATTCAGTACTTC. Encoded protein: CASSVGSGQENIQYF.